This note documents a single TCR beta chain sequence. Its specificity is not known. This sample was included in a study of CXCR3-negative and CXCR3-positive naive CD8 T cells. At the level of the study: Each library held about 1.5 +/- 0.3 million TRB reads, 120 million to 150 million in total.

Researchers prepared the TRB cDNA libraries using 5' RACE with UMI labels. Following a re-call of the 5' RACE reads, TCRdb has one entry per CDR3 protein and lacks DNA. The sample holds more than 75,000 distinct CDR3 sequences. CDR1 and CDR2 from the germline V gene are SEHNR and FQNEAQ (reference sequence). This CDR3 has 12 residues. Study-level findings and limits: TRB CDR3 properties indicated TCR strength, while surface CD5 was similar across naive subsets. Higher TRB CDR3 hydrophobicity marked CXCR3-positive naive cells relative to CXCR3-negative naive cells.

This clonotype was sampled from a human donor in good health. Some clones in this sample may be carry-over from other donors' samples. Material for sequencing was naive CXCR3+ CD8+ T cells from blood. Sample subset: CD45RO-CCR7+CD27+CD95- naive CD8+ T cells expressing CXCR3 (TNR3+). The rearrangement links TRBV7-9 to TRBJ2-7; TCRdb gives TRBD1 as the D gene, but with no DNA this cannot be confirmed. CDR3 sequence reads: CASSFRGAEEYF.